These 8 T cell receptor beta chains share one sample of origin, sequenced in a study of T cell repertoires in cytomegalovirus infection. TCRdb re-derived calls from the reads in MiXCR, one entry per CDR3 protein. The sample includes nearly 450,000 distinct CDR3 sequences, about a third of them seen just once. The sequenced material came from PBMCs. The receptors stem from a human donor in good health (CMV status not recorded). Some clones in this sample may be carry-over from other donors' samples.

The chain links TRBV10-3 to TRBJ1-2; tentative D call: TRBD1 (5 bases). Trimming cost V 3 bases and J 2 bases, with 10 bases left between them. Germline V lookup: CDR1 ENHRY, CDR2 SYGVKD. The length of the CDR3 is 14 residues. The CDR3 bases are TGTGCCATCAGTGATCCCCAGGGAAACTATGGCTACACCTTC. It specifies CAISDPQGNYGYTF.

A few counts support this clonotype. The J gene is TRBJ2-5, the V gene TRBV27; unclear D gene. Germline-derived CDR1 and CDR2 are MNHEY and SMNVEV (reference sequence). The V end lost 5 bases, the J end lost 4 bases, and 14 bases lay between the germline ends. The CDR3 extends over 14 amino acids. In DNA, the CDR3 is TGTGCCAGCAGTACAACAGATTCCAGAGAGACCCAGTACTTC. Protein sequence: CASSTTDSRETQYF.

A few counts support this clonotype. The genes are TRBV9 and TRBJ2-3; 13 bases match TRBD2. The V segment lost 0 bases and the J segment 6 bases; nucleotides outside the gene matches: 7. This CDR3 has 17 amino acids. The germline V gene encodes CDR1 SGDLS and CDR2 YYNGEE. Here the CDR3 reads CASSVATSGGAQDTQYF. Here the CDR3 DNA reads TGTGCCAGCAGCGTAGCCACTAGCGGGGGGGCCCAGGATACGCAGTATTTT.

This clonotype was picked up a small number of times. At one boundary the junction diverges from the germline segment, which might be a read error. The V and J genes are TRBV12-3 or TRBV12-4 and TRBJ2-2, with 9 bases that match TRBD1. The CDR3 is 16 amino acids. The CDR3 sequence: CVSSRQGVMITGELFF. The CDR3 coding sequence is TGTGTCAGCAGCCGACAGGGGGTGATGATAACCGGGGAGCTGTTTTTT.

The rearrangement joins TRBV25-1 to TRBJ2-7, with D possibly being TRBD1 (6 bases). Germline CDR1 MGHDK, CDR2 SYGVNS. Trimming removed 10 bases at V and 4 bases at J, with 14 bases between. This CDR3 spans 12 amino acids. The CDR3 DNA is TGTGCCACCGGGACAAACAATTACGAGCAGTACTTC. Protein: CATGTNNYEQYF.

The count of this clonotype is one. A read error may explain this, as a much larger clone is one base away. CDR3 in DNA: TGTGCCAACAGTTCCAGACAGGGAATCAACACCGGGGAGCTGTTTTTT. Amino acids: CANSSRQGINTGELFF. The J gene is TRBJ2-2, the V gene TRBV12-3 or TRBV12-4; the match to TRBD1 covers 7 bases. The CDR3 has 16 amino acids.

The table lists this clonotype with many counts. This chain uses TRBV7-3 with TRBJ2-7, with D tentatively TRBD2 (6 bases). Germline values: CDR1 SGHTA, CDR2 FQGTGA. V shed 1 base and J shed 5 bases, with 9 bases lying between them. The CDR3 has 13 amino acids. Here the CDR3 reads CASSLRRRDEQYF. The CDR3 DNA sequence: TGTGCCAGCAGCTTAAGGCGGAGGGACGAGCAGTACTTC.

J is TRBJ2-5 and V is TRBV7-9; D tentatively fits TRBD1 or TRBD2 (5 bases each). V lost 5 bases, J lost 3 bases, and 16 bases lay in between. Germline values: CDR1 SEHNR, CDR2 FQNEAQ (reference sequence). The CDR3 length is 15 residues. The chain's CDR3 is CASSPVGVGEETQYF. CDR3 DNA: TGTGCCAGCAGCCCAGTGGGTGTGGGGGAAGAGACCCAGTACTTC.